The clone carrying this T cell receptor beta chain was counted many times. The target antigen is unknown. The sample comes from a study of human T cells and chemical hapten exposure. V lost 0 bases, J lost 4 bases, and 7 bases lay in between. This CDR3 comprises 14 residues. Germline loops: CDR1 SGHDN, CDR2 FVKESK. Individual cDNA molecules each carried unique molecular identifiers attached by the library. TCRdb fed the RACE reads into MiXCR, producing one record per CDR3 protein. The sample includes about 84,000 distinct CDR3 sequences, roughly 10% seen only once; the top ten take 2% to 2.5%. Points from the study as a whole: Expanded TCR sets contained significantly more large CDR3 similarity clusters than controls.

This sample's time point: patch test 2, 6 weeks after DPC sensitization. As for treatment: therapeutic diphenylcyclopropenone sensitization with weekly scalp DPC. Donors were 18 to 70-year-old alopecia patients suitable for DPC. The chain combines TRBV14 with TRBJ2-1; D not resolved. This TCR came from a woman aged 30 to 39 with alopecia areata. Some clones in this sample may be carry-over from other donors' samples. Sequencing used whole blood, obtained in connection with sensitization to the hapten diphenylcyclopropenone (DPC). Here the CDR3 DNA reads TGTGCCAGCAGCCAAGATCTGCTGTACAATGAGCAGTTCTTC. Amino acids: CASSQDLLYNEQFF.